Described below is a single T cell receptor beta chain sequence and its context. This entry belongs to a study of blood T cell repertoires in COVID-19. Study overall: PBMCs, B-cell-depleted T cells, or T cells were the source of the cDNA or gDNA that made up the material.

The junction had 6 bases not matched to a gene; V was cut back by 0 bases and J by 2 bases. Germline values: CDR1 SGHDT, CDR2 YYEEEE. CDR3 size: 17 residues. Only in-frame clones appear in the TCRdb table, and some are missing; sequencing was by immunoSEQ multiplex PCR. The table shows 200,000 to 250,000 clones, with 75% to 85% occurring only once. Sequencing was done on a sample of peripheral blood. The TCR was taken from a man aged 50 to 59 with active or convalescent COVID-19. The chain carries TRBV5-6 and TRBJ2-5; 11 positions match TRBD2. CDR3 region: CASSLDSWTSGQETQYF. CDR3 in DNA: TGTGCCAGCAGCTTGGATAGTTGGACTAGCGGGCAAGAGACCCAGTACTTC.